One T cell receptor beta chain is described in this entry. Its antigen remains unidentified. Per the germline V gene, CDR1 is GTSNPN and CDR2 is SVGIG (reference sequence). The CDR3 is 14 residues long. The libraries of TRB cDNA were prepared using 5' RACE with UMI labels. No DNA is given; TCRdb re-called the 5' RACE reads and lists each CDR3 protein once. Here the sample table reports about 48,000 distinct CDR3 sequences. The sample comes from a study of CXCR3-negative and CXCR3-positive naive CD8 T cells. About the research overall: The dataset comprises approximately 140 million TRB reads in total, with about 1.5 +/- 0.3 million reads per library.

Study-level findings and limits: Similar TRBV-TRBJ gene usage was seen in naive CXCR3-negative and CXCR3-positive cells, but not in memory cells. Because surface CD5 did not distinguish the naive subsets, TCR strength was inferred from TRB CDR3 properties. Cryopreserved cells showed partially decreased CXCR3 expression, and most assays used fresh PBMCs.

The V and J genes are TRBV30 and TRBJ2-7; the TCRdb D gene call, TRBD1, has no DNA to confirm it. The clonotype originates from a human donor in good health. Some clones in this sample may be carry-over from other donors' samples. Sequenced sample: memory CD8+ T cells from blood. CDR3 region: CAWSVGTGQYEQYF.